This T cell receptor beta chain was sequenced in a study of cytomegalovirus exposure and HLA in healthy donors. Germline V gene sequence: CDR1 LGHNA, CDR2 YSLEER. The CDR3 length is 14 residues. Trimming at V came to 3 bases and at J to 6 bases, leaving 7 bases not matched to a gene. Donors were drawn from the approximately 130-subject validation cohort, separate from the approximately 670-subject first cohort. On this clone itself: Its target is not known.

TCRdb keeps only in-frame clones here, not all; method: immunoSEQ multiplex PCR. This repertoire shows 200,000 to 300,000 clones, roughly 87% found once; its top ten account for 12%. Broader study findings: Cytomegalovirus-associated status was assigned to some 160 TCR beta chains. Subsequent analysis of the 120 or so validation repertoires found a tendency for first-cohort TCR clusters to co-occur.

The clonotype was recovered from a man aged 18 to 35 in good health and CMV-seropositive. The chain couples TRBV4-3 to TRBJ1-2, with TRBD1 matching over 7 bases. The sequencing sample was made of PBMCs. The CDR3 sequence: CASSHGRGGDGYTF. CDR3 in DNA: TGCGCCAGCAGCCATGGCAGGGGGGGCGATGGCTACACCTTC.